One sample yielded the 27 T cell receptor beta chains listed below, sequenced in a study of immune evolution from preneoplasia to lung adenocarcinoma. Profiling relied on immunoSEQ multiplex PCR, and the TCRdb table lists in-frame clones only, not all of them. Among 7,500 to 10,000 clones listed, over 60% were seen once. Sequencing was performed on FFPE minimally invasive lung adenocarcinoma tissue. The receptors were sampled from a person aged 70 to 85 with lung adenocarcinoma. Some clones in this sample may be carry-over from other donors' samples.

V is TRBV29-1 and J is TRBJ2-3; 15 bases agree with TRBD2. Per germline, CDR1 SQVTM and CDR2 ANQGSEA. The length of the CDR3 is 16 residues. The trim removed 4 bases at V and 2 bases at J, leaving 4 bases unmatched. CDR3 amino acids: CSVGGLAGGHTDTQYF. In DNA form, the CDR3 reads TGCAGCGTTGGGGGACTAGCGGGAGGTCACACAGATACGCAGTATTTT.

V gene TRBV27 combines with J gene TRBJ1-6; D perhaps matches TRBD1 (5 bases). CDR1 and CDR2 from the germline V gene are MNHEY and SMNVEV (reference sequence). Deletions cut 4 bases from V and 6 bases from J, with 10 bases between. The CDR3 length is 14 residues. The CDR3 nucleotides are TGTGCCAGCAGTTCAGGGATGGGTAATTCACCCCTCCACTTT. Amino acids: CASSSGMGNSPLHF.

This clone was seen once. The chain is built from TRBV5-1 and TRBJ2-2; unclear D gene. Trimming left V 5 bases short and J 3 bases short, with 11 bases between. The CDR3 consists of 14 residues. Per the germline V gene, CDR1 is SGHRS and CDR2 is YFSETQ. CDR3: CASSTRLDTGELFF. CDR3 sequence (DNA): TGCGCCAGCAGTACGAGGTTGGACACCGGGGAGCTGTTTTTT.

The CDR3 DNA follows: TGTGCCAGCAGCAATATAATAGCGGCGGAGTGGGAAGAGACCCAGTACTTC. Translation: CASSNIIAAEWEETQYF. The chain combines TRBV21-1 with TRBJ2-5; TRBD2 is the table's D call, not checked against the DNA. TRBV21-1 is noted as a pseudogene. This CDR3 is built from 17 residues.

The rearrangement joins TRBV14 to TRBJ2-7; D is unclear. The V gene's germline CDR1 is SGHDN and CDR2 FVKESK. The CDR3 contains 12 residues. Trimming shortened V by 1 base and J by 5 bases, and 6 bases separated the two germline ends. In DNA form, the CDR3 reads TGTGCCAGCAGCCAAGTGTTCCACGAGCAGTACTTC. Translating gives CASSQVFHEQYF.

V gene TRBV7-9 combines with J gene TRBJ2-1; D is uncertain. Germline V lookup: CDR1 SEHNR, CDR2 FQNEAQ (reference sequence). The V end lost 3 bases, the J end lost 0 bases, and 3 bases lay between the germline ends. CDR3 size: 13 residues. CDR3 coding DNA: TGTGCCAGCAGCTTGGGCTCCTACAATGAGCAGTTCTTC. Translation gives CASSLGSYNEQFF.

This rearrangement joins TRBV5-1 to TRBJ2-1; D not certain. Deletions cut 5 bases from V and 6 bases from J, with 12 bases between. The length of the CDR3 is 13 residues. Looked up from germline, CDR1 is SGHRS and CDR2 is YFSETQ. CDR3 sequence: CASSIGQPNEQFF. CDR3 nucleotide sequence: TGCGCCAGCAGTATTGGTCAACCCAATGAGCAGTTCTTC.

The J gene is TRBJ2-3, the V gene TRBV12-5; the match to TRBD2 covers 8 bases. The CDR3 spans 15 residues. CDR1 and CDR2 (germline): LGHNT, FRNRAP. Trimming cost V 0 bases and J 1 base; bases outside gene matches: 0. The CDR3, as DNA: TGTGCTAGTGGTTTGGTAGCGGGGGGCACAGATACGCAGTATTTT. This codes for CASGLVAGGTDTQYF.

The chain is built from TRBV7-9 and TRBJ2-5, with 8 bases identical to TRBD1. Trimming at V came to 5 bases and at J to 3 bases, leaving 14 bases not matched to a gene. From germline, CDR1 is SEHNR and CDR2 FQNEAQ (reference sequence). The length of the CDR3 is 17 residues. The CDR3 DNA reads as TGTGCCAGCAGCCAAAGACCACAGGGGGACCAAAAAGAGACCCAGTACTTC. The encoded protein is CASSQRPQGDQKETQYF.

Here the CDR3 reads CAWIYSGNTIYF. CDR3 sequence (DNA): TGTGCCTGGATTTACTCTGGAAACACCATATATTTT. The J gene is TRBJ1-3, the V gene TRBV30; D not resolved. With 4 bases removed from V and 0 bases from J, the gap between germline ends came to 4 bases. Germline V gene data show CDR1 as GTSNPN and CDR2 as SVGIG (reference sequence). The CDR3 has 12 residues.

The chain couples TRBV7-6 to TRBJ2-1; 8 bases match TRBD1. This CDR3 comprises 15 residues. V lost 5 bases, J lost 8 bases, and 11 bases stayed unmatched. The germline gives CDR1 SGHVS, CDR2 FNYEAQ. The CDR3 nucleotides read TGTGCCAGCAGCCGGACAGGGAACTTGGGGGATGAGCAGTTCTTC. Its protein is CASSRTGNLGDEQFF.

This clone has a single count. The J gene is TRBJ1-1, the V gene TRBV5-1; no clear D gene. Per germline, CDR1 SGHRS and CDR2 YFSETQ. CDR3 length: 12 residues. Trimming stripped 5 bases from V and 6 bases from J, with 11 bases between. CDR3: CASSQPGAEAFF. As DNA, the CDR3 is TGCGCCAGCAGTCAGCCGGGCGCTGAAGCTTTCTTT.

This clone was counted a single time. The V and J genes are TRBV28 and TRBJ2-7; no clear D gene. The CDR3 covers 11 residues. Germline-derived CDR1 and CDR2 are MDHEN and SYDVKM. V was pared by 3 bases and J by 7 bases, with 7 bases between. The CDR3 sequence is CASSLSFEQYF. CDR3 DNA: TGTGCCAGCAGTTTGTCGTTTGAGCAGTACTTC.

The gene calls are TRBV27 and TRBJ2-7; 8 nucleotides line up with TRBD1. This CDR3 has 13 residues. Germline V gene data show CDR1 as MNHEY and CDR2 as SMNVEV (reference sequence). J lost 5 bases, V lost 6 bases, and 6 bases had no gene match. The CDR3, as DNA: TGTGCCAGCAGCCTCGACAGGGGAGACGAGCAGTACTTC. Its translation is CASSLDRGDEQYF.

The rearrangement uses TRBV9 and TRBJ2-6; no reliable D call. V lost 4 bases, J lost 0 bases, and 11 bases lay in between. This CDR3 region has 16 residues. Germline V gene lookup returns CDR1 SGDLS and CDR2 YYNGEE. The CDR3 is CASSPTSLSGANVLTF. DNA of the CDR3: TGTGCCAGCAGCCCTACCTCTCTCTCTGGGGCCAACGTCCTGACTTTC.

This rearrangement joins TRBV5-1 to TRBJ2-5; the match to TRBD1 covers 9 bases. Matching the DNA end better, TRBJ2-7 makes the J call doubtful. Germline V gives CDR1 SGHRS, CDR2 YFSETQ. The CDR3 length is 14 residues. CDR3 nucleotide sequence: TGCGCCAGCAAGACAGGGGGTATCCCCTACGAGCAGTACTTC. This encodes CASKTGGIPYEQYF.

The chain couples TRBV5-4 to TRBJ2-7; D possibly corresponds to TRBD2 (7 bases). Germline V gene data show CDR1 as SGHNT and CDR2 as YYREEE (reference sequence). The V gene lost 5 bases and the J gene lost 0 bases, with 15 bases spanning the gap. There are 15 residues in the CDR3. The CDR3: CASSWTAGSSYEQYF. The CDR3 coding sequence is TGTGCCAGCAGTTGGACAGCGGGGAGCTCCTACGAGCAGTACTTC.

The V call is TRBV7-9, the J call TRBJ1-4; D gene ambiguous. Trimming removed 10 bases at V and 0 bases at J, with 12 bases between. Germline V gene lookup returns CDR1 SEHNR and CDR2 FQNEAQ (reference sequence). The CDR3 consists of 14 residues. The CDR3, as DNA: TGTGCCACGACCGCCAGTGCAACTAATGAAAAACTGTTTTTT. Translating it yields CATTASATNEKLFF.

CDR3 sequence reads: CASSLEGRTEAFF. CDR3 coding DNA: TGTGCCAGCAGCTTAGAAGGCCGGACTGAAGCTTTCTTT. V usage is TRBV7-2 and J usage is TRBJ1-1; D gene unclear. Germline V gene data show CDR1 as SGHTA and CDR2 as FQGNSA. The CDR3 sequence is 13 residues long. V was pared by 1 base and J by 5 bases, with 8 bases between.

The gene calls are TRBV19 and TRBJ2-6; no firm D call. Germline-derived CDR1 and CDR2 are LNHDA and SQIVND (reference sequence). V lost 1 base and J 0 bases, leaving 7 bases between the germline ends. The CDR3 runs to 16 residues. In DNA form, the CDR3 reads TGTGCCAGTAGTATAGGATTGCCCTCTGGGGCCAACGTCCTGACTTTC. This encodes CASSIGLPSGANVLTF.

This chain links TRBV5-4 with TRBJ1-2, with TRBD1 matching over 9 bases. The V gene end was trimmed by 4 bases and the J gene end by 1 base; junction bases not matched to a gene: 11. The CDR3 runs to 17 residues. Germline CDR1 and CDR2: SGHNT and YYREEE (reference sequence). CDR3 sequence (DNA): TGTGCCAGCAGCCCAAACCGGGACAGGGCTAGTAACTATGGCTACACCTTC. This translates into CASSPNRDRASNYGYTF.

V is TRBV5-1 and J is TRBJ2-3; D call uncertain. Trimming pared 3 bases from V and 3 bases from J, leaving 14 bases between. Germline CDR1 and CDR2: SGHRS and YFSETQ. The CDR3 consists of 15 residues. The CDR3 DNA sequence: TGCGCCAGCAGCTCGGGCGTTGGGTTGACAGATACGCAGTATTTT. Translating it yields CASSSGVGLTDTQYF.

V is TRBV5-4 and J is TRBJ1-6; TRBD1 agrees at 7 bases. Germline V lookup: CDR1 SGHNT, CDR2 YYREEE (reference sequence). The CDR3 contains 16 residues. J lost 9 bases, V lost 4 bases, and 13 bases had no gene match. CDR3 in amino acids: CASSVPTGSGVSPLHF. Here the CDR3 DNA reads TGTGCCAGCAGCGTACCGACAGGGTCGGGGGTTTCACCCCTCCACTTT. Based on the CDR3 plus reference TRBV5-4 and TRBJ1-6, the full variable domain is ETGVTQSPTHLIKTRGQQVTLRCSSQSGHNTVSWYQQALGQGPQFIFQYYREEENGRGNFPPRFSGLQFPNYSSELNVNALELDDSALYLCASSVPTGSGVSPLHFGNGTRLTVT.

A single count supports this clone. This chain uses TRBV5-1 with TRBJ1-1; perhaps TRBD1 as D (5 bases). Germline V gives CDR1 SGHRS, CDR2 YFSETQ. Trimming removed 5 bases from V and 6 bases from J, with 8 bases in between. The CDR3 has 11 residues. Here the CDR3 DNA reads TGCGCCAGCAGATTGACAGCTGAAGCTTTCTTT. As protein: CASRLTAEAFF. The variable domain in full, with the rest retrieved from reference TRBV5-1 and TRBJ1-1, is KAGVTQTPRYLIKTRGQQVTLSCSPISGHRSVSWYQQTPGQGLQFLFEYFSETQRNKGNFPGRFSGRQFSNSRSEMNVSTLELGDSALYLCASRLTAEAFFGQGTRLTVV.

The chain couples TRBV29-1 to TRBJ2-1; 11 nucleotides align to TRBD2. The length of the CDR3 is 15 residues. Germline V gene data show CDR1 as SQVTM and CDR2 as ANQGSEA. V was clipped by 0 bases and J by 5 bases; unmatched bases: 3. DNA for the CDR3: TGCAGCGTTGAAGATTTAGCGGGGGGGGACAATGAGCAGTTCTTC. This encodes CSVEDLAGGDNEQFF.

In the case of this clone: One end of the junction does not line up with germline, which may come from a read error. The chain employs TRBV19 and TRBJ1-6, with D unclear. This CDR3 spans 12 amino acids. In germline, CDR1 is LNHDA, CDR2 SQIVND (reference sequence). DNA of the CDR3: TGTGCCAGTAGTATCAATAAGTCACCCCTCCACTTT. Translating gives CASSINKSPLHF.

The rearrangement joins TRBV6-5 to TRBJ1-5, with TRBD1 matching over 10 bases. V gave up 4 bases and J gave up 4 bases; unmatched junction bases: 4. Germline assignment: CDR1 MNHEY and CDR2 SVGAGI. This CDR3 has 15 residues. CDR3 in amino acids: CASSLGQGGNQPQHF. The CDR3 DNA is TGTGCCAGCAGTTTAGGACAGGGGGGTAATCAGCCCCAGCATTTT.